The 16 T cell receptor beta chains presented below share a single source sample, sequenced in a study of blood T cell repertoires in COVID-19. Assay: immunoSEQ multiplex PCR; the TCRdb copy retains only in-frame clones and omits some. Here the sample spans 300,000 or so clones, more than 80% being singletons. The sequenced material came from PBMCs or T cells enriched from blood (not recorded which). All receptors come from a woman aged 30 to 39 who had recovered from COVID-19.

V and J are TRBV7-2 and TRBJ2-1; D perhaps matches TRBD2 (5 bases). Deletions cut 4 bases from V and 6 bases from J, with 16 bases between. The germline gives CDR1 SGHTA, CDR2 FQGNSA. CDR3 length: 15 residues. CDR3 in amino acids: CASSSSSSFLNEQFF. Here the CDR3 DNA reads TGTGCCAGCAGCTCCTCTAGCAGCTTTCTCAATGAGCAGTTCTTC.

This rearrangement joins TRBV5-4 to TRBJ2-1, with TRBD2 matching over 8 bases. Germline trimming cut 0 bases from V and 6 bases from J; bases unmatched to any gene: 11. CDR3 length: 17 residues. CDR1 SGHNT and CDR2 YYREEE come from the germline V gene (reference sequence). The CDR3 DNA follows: TGTGCCAGCAGCTTGGCCCCAAGCGGGAGCTCGGGCAATGAGCAGTTCTTC. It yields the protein CASSLAPSGSSGNEQFF.

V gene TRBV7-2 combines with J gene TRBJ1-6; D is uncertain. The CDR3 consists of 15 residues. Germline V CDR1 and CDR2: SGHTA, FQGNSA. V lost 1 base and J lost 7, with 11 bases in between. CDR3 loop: CASSLDGSFNSPLHF. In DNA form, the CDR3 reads TGTGCCAGCAGCTTAGACGGTAGTTTCAATTCACCCCTCCACTTT. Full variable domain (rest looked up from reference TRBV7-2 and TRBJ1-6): GAGVSQSPSNKVTEKGKDVELRCDPISGHTALYWYRQSLGQGLEFLIYFQGNSAPDKSGLPSDRFSAERTGGSVSTLTIQRTQQEDSAVYLCASSLDGSFNSPLHFGNGTRLTVT.

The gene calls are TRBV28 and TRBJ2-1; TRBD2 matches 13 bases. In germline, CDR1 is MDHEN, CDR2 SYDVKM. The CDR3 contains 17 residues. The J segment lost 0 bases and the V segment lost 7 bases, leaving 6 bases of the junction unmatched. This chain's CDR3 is CASKLLAGGDSYNEQFF. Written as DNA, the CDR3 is TGTGCCAGCAAGCTACTAGCGGGAGGGGACTCCTACAATGAGCAGTTCTTC.

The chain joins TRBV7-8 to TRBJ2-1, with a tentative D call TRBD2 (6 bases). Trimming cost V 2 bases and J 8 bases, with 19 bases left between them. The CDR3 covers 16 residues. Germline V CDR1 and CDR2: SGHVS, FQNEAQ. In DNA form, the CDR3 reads TGTGCCAGCAGCTTAAGGAGGGCGGGAAGTTTTGATGAGCAGTTCTTC. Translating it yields CASSLRRAGSFDEQFF.

The CDR3 is CASSLAGGLPNEQFF. CDR3 sequence (DNA): TGTGCCAGCAGCTTAGCGGGAGGATTACCAAATGAGCAGTTCTTC. The rearrangement links TRBV7-2 to TRBJ2-1; maybe TRBD2 (6 bases). Deletions cut 0 bases from V and 7 bases from J, with 13 bases between. CDR3 length equals 15 residues. The germline V gene encodes CDR1 SGHTA and CDR2 FQGNSA.

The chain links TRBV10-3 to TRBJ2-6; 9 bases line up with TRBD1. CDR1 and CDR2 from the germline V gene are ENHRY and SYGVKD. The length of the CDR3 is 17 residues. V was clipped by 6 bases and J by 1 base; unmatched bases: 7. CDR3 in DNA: TGTGCCATCAGCCCCAGAGACAGGGGGTCTGGGGCCAACGTCCTGACTTTC. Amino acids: CAISPRDRGSGANVLTF.

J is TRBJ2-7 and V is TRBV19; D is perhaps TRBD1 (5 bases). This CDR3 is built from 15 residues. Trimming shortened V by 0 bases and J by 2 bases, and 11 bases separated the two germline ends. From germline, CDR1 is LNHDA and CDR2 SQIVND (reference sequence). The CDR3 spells CASSIDRERTYEQYF. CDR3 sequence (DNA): TGTGCCAGTAGTATAGACAGGGAAAGAACCTACGAGCAGTACTTC.

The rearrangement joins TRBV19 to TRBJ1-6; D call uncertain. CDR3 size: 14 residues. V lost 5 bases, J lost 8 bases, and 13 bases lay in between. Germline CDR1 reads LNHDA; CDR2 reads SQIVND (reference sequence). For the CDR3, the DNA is TGTGCCAGTAGTGCAGACAACTCGGATTCACCCCTCCACTTT. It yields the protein CASSADNSDSPLHF.

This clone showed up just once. Written as DNA, the CDR3 is TGCGCCAGCAGCCAAGATTTTGGCAGGGTAATAGCCTACGAGCAGTACTTC. It is translated as CASSQDFGRVIAYEQYF. The rearrangement links TRBV4-1 to TRBJ2-7; D possibly corresponds to TRBD1 (5 bases). The CDR3 is 17 amino acids. CDR1 is MGHRA and CDR2 is YSYEKL in the germline V gene. V shed 0 bases and J shed 2 bases, with 17 bases lying between them.

CDR3 region: CASSDRQFTDTQYF. CDR3 sequence (DNA): TGCGCCAGCTCCGACAGACAATTCACAGATACGCAGTATTTT. The rearrangement links TRBV5-1 to TRBJ2-3, with TRBD1 as a possible D gene (5 bases). The germline V gene encodes CDR1 SGHRS and CDR2 YFSETQ. Deletions cut 7 bases from V and 2 bases from J, with 14 bases between. The CDR3 loop spans 14 amino acids.

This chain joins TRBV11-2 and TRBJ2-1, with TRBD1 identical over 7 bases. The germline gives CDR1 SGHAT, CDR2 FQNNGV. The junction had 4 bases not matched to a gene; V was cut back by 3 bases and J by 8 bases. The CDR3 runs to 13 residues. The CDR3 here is CASSFSTGYEQFF. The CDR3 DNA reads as TGTGCCAGCAGCTTTTCGACAGGGTATGAGCAGTTCTTC.

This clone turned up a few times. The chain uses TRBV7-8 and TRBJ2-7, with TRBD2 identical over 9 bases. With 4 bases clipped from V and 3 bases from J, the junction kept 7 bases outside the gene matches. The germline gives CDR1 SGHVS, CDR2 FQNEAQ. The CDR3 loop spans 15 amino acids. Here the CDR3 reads CASSWTGTSSYEQYF. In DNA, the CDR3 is TGTGCCAGCAGCTGGACCGGGACTAGCAGCTACGAGCAGTACTTC.

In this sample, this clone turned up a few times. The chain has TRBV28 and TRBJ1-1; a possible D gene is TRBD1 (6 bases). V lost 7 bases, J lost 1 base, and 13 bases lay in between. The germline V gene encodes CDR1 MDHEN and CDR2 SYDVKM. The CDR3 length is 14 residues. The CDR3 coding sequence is TGTGCCAGCATTCTCCTAGGGGGGAACACTGAAGCTTTCTTT. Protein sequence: CASILLGGNTEAFF.

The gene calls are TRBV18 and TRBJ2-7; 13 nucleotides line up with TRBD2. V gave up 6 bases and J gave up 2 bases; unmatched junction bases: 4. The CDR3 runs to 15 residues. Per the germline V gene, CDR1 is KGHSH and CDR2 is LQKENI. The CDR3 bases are TGTGCCAGCTCTCAGGGACTAGCGGGACCCTACGAGCAGTACTTC. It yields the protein CASSQGLAGPYEQYF.

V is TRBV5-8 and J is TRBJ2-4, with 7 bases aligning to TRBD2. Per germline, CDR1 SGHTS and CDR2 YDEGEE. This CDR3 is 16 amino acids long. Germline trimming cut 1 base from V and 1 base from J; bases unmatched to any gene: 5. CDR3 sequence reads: CASSLLREWAKNIQYF. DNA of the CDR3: TGTGCCAGCAGCTTGTTGCGGGAGTGGGCCAAAAACATTCAGTACTTC.